This TCR beta chain is drawn from a study of low-dose radiotherapy and immunotherapy resistance in tumors. On the study more broadly: Patients of Cohort 1 had 0.5 Gy fractions every 2 weeks, which summed to 6.5 Gy. Intravenous administration to patients comprised nivolumab at 240 mg every two weeks and ipilimumab at 1 mg/kg every six weeks. Patients took 300 mg oral aspirin daily for four cycles from cycle 1 day 1.

This clonotype came up a few times. Specified time point: after trial treatment. The treatment is: LDRT plus nivolumab, ipilimumab, low-dose cyclophosphamide and aspirin (RACIN trial). Germline lookup yields CDR1 LGHDT and CDR2 YNNKEL (reference sequence). The ends were cut back, 1 base at V and 6 bases at J, with 11 bases in the middle. The CDR3 covers 14 residues. First-strand cDNA used TRAV- and TRBV-specific primers, covering alpha and beta chains. It was with a constant-region primer and a V-primer adapter that TCRs were amplified over roughly 19 PCR cycles. TCRdb redid the calling of the reads with MiXCR, one entry per CDR3 protein. The sample contains around 100,000 distinct CDR3 sequences, less than 25% of which appear only once.

The sequence was obtained from a male donor with prostate cancer. The genes are TRBV3-1 and TRBJ2-3; D remains unclear. The sequencing used PBMCs, collected after low-dose radiotherapy plus immunotherapy. The chain's CDR3 is CASSQGIVTDTQYF. CDR3 in DNA: TGTGCCAGCAGCCAAGGGATAGTGACTGATACGCAGTATTTT.